These 12 T cell receptor beta chains were all obtained from the same sample, sequenced in a study of blood T cell repertoires in COVID-19. Produced via immunoSEQ multiplex PCR; TCRdb's table is partial and in-frame only. Of 300,000 to 450,000 clones in the sample, approximately 89% were seen once. Sequenced: peripheral blood. Every receptor here comes from a woman in her sixties with COVID-19, enrolled during active disease.

The V gene is TRBV29-1, the J gene TRBJ2-1; D is perhaps TRBD2 (6 bases). The V gene lost 4 bases and the J gene lost 10 bases, with 20 bases spanning the gap. Germline assignment: CDR1 SQVTM and CDR2 ANQGSEA. CDR3 size: 14 residues. Here the CDR3 reads CSVGGGSGTEEQFF. DNA of the CDR3: TGCAGCGTTGGAGGAGGGTCGGGGACGGAGGAGCAGTTCTTC.

This clone was observed a handful of times. This chain connects TRBV4-1 to TRBJ2-2, with D perhaps matching TRBD2 (6 bases). The CDR3 totals 17 residues. Trimming took 1 base from V and 6 from J, leaving 18 bases between them. The germline V gene has CDR1 MGHRA and CDR2 YSYEKL. CDR3 loop: CASSQVDMGLRSGELFF. Here the CDR3 DNA reads TGCGCCAGCAGCCAAGTAGATATGGGACTCCGGTCCGGGGAGCTGTTTTTT.

V and J are TRBV7-8 and TRBJ1-3; a weak D match, TRBD1 (6 bases). The CDR3 is 17 amino acids. CDR1 is SGHVS and CDR2 is FQNEAQ in the germline V gene. V shed 5 bases and J shed 0 bases, with 17 bases lying between them. CDR3 loop: CASSRGPGASSGNTIYF. In nucleotides, the CDR3 is TGTGCCAGCAGCCGAGGACCAGGGGCGAGCTCTGGAAACACCATATATTTT.

CDR3 in amino acids: CASSQANRYNYGYTF. CDR3 nucleotide sequence: TGTGCCAGCAGCCAAGCCAACCGGTATAACTATGGCTACACCTTC. This sequence joins TRBV5-5 and TRBJ1-2; D is unresolved. The V end lost 4 bases, the J end lost 1 base, and 14 bases lay between the germline ends. The germline CDR1 and CDR2 sequences are SGHKS and YYEKEE (reference sequence). The CDR3 contains 15 residues. Full variable domain (remainder filled in from reference TRBV5-5 and TRBJ1-2): DAGVTQSPTHLIKTRGQQVTLRCSPISGHKSVSWYQQVLGQGPQFIFQYYEKEERGRGNFPDRFSARQFPNYSSELNVNALLLGDSALYLCASSQANRYNYGYTFGSGTRLTVV.

This chain links TRBV12-3 or TRBV12-4 with TRBJ2-7; D is unresolved. The CDR3 loop spans 11 amino acids. V lost 2 bases to trimming and J lost 5 bases, with 4 bases between them. The CDR3 spells CASSLQDEQYF. The CDR3 DNA follows: TGTGCCAGCAGTTTACAGGACGAGCAGTACTTC.

This clone was detected once. The same CDR3 arises from other DNA sequences in this sample as well. The rearrangement joins TRBV6-5 to TRBJ1-2; tentatively, D is TRBD1 (5 bases). CDR3 length: 14 amino acids. V lost 6 bases and J lost 2, with 13 bases in between. Looked up from germline, CDR1 is MNHEY and CDR2 is SVGAGI. Here the CDR3 reads CASRPPGGNYGYTF. The DNA of the CDR3 is TGTGCCAGCAGGCCACCGGGGGGGAACTATGGCTACACCTTC.

This chain links TRBV9 with TRBJ1-1; TRBD1 aligns across 7 bases. V trimming: 0 bases; J trimming: 3 bases; junction bases outside the gene matches: 14. CDR1 SGDLS and CDR2 YYNGEE come from the germline V gene. This CDR3 contains 18 residues. As DNA, the CDR3 is TGTGCCAGCAGCGTAGGACAGGGCCGCTTCCCGCGGGACACTGAAGCTTTCTTT. Translating gives CASSVGQGRFPRDTEAFF.

The chain recombines TRBV13 with TRBJ1-1; perhaps TRBD1 as D (6 bases). CDR3 size: 14 residues. The V gene's germline CDR1 is PRHDT and CDR2 FYEKMQ (reference sequence). Trimming took 5 bases from V and 0 from J, leaving 10 bases between them. CDR3 DNA sequence: TGTGCCAGCAGCCGGGGACAAATGAACACTGAAGCTTTCTTT. Translation gives CASSRGQMNTEAFF.

V and J are TRBV6-1 and TRBJ1-5; weak D call: TRBD1 (5 bases). The germline V gene has CDR1 MNHNS and CDR2 SASEGT. V shed 11 bases and J shed 2 bases, with 10 bases lying between them. The CDR3 totals 12 residues. CDR3 nucleotide sequence: TGTGCCGTGGGGGGGGGCAATCAGCCCCAGCATTTT. This codes for CAVGGGNQPQHF.

The J gene is TRBJ1-1, the V gene TRBV20-1; 9 positions match TRBD1. In germline, CDR1 is DFQATT, CDR2 SNEGSKA (reference sequence). There are 16 residues in the CDR3. V shed 3 bases, J shed 0 bases, and the junction held 8 bases outside the gene matches. CDR3 nucleotide sequence: TGCAGTGCTAGTCTCTCAACAGGGGGCATGAACACTGAAGCTTTCTTT. Translation: CSASLSTGGMNTEAFF.

This chain uses TRBV3-1 (or the pseudogene TRBV3-2) with TRBJ1-5; TRBD1 is a possible D gene (5 bases). Germline V gives CDR1 LGHDT, CDR2 YNNKEL (reference sequence). V lost 2 bases and J lost 0, with 14 bases in between. The CDR3 has 17 amino acids. The CDR3 region has the DNA TGTGCCAGCAGCCAAACCTACGGGGGTGATAGCAATCAGCCCCAGCATTTT. As protein: CASSQTYGGDSNQPQHF.

The J gene is TRBJ2-7, the V gene TRBV28; D may be TRBD1 (5 bases). Germline V gene data show CDR1 as MDHEN and CDR2 as SYDVKM. This CDR3 spans 16 amino acids. Trimming took 4 bases from V and 0 from J, leaving 16 bases between them. Here the CDR3 reads CASSWPEQVPSYEQYF. The CDR3 DNA reads TGTGCCAGCAGTTGGCCAGAACAGGTTCCCTCCTACGAGCAGTACTTC.